These T cell receptor beta chains were read from a single sample in a study of CD8 T cells in Susac syndrome. TCRdb recomputed calls from the immunoSEQ multiplex PCR reads with MiXCR, one row per CDR3 protein. Here the sample spans more than 150,000 distinct CDR3 sequences, about 95% being singletons. The sequenced material came from CD4+ T cells from PBMCs. Source of these receptors: a human donor with Susac syndrome. CDR3s include the opening cysteine and the closing phenylalanine or tryptophan. A D gene is named only where the DNA matches it firmly. Size is stated for part of the rows, as once, few or many counts, or as a class when the clone is expanded.

clone size	D gene	V gene	J gene	CDR3 protein	CDR3 DNA
-	TRBD1	TRBV3-1	TRBJ1-3	CASSQDRGPGNTIYF	TGTGCCAGCAGCCAAGACAGGGGGCCAGGAAACACCATATATTTT
-	-	TRBV11-3	TRBJ2-7	CASSLGGAGEQYF	TGTGCCAGCAGCTTAGGGGGGGCGGGTGAGCAGTACTTC
-	-	TRBV19	TRBJ1-5	CASSIRWDQPQHF	TGTGCCAGTAGTATACGTTGGGATCAGCCCCAGCATTTT
-	-	TRBV19	TRBJ1-6	CASSIGIGNSPLHF	TGTGCCAGTAGTATAGGAATCGGAAATTCACCCCTCCACTTT
-	TRBD1	TRBV3-1	TRBJ1-2	CASSPTQGVGGYTF	TGTGCCAGCAGCCCCACACAGGGGGTTGGTGGCTACACCTTC
-	TRBD1	TRBV14	TRBJ2-7	CASSQKGTGPYEQYF	TGTGCCAGCAGCCAAAAGGGGACAGGACCCTACGAGCAGTACTTC
-	TRBD1	TRBV15	TRBJ1-5	CATSLGQGGNQPQHF	TGTGCCACCAGCCTCGGACAGGGTGGCAATCAGCCCCAGCATTTT
-	-	TRBV18	TRBJ1-2	CASSPQGNYGYTF	TGTGCCAGCTCACCTCAGGGGAACTATGGCTACACCTTC
few	TRBD2	TRBV27	TRBJ2-7	CASSPTSGTYEQYF	TGTGCCAGCAGTCCGACTAGCGGAACTTACGAGCAGTACTTC
-	-	TRBV7-9	TRBJ2-3	CASSLQSWGTDTQYF	TGTGCCAGCAGCTTACAATCGTGGGGGACAGATACGCAGTATTTT
-	-	TRBV6-6	TRBJ2-3	CASSYTGSDTQYF	TGTGCCAGCAGTTACACAGGGTCAGATACGCAGTATTTT
-	TRBD1	TRBV29-1	TRBJ2-3	CSVERIGGGTDTQYF	TGCAGCGTTGAAAGGATAGGGGGCGGCACAGATACGCAGTATTTT
-	-	TRBV9	TRBJ1-6	CASSVAPHSGSPLHF	TGTGCCAGCAGCGTAGCCCCCCATTCGGGTTCACCCCTCCACTTT
-	TRBD1	TRBV5-1	TRBJ1-1	CASSLALQQGATEAFF	TGCGCCAGCAGCTTGGCGCTCCAACAGGGGGCCACTGAAGCTTTCTTT
-	-	TRBV11-2	TRBJ2-7	CASSLVAGVGEQYF	TGTGCCAGCAGCTTAGTGGCAGGGGTTGGGGAGCAGTACTTC
-	-	TRBV3-1	TRBJ2-5	CASSQVLPPGETQYF	TGTGCCAGCAGCCAAGTGTTACCACCAGGAGAGACCCAGTACTTC
once	-	TRBV7-3	TRBJ2-1	CASSLGLGQFF	TGTGCCAGCAGCTTAGGACTCGGGCAGTTCTTC
-	-	TRBV29-1	TRBJ2-5	CSVAGAMETQYF	TGCAGCGTTGCAGGGGCAATGGAGACCCAGTACTTC
-	TRBD2	TRBV2	TRBJ2-4	CASIAGGAKNIQYF	TGTGCCAGCATCGCGGGGGGGGCCAAAAACATTCAGTACTTC
-	-	TRBV15	TRBJ1-6	CATTGRSYNSPLHF	TGTGCCACCACGGGCAGGTCCTATAATTCACCCCTCCACTTT
-	-	TRBV20-1	TRBJ1-3	CSTVGPSGNTIYF	TGCAGTACCGTGGGACCCTCTGGAAACACCATATATTTT
once	-	TRBV7-2	TRBJ2-5	CASSFSRRETQYF	TGTGCCAGCAGCTTCTCCCGCCGGGAGACCCAGTACTTC
-	TRBD1	TRBV20-1	TRBJ2-4	CSAGYRGNIQYF	TGCAGTGCTGGCTACAGGGGAAACATTCAGTACTTC
-	-	TRBV5-6	TRBJ2-1	CASSLRVGAGDEQFF	TGTGCCAGCAGCTTGCGCGTCGGTGCAGGTGATGAGCAGTTCTTC
-	-	TRBV6-1	TRBJ2-7	CASSISLGRSSYEQYF	TGTGCCAGCAGCATCTCGCTCGGCAGGTCCTCCTACGAGCAGTACTTC
-	TRBD1	TRBV5-6	TRBJ1-1	CASSYSGQGIEAFF	TGTGCCAGCAGCTATTCGGGACAGGGAATTGAAGCTTTCTTT
-	TRBD1	TRBV5-4	TRBJ1-2	CASSSYRGPTNYGYTF	TGTGCCAGCAGCTCTTACAGGGGACCCACTAACTATGGCTACACCTTC
-	TRBD1	TRBV29-1	TRBJ1-5	CSIRQGGDQPQHF	TGCAGCATCCGACAGGGGGGAGATCAGCCCCAGCATTTT
once	-	TRBV5-6	TRBJ2-3	CASSLVSSALADTQYF	TGTGCCAGCAGCTTGGTTTCGAGCGCCCTTGCAGATACGCAGTATTTT
-	-	TRBV29-1	TRBJ2-3	CSVDDLTDTQYF	TGCAGCGTTGATGATCTCACAGATACGCAGTATTTT
-	TRBD1	TRBV29-1	TRBJ1-2	CSVDPTGAAGYTF	TGCAGCGTTGACCCGACAGGGGCGGCTGGCTACACCTTC
-	-	TRBV20-1	TRBJ1-5	CSATTGVRWPQHF	TGCAGTGCTACCACCGGGGTAAGATGGCCCCAGCATTTT
-	-	TRBV5-4	TRBJ2-7	CASSLQQGPYEQYF	TGTGCCAGCAGCTTGCAACAGGGACCCTACGAGCAGTACTTC